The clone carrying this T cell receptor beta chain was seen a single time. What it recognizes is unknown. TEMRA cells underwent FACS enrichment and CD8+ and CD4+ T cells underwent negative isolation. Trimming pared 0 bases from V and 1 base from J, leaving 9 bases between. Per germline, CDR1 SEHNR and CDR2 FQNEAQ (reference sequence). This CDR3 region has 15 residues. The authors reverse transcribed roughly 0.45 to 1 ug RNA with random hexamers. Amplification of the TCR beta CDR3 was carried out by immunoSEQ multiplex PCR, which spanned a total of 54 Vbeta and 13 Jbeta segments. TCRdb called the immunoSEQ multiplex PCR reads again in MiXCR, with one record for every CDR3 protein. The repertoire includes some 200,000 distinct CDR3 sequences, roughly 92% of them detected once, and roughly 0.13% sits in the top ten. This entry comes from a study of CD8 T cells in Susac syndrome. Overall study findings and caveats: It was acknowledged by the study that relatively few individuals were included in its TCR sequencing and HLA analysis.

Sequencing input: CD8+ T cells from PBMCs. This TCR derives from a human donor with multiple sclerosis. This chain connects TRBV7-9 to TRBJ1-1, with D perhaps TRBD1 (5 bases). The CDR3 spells CASSLAQGWNTEAFF. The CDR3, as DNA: TGTGCCAGCAGCTTAGCCCAGGGTTGGAACACTGAAGCTTTCTTT. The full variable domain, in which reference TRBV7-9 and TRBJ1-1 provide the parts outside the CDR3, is DTGVSQNPRHKITKRGQNVTFRCDPISEHNRLYWYRQTLGQGPEFLTYFQNEAQLEKSRLLSDRFSAERPKGSFSTLEIQRTEQGDSAMYLCASSLAQGWNTEAFFGQGTRLTVV.